The 8 T cell receptor beta chains listed next were all sequenced from one sample in a study of T-cell reconstitution after alpha-beta-depleted transplantation in children. Unique molecular identifiers were incorporated into the prepared TCRbeta library. TCRdb used MiXCR to reprocess the PCR reads, holding one entry per CDR3 protein. The sample lists about 600,000 distinct CDR3 sequences, 10% occurring once. Sequenced here: PBMCs from the stem cell graft donor, sampled from the stem cell graft. The origin of the receptors is a human donor who donated a stem cell graft to a child with acute myeloid leukemia.

V usage is TRBV28 and J usage is TRBJ2-7; D remains unclear. Germline CDR1 MDHEN, CDR2 SYDVKM. Trimming left V 8 bases short and J 3 bases short, with 11 bases between. The CDR3 has 12 residues. The CDR3 DNA follows: TGTGCCAGCGCCTCCCTAATCTACGAGCAGTACTTC. Encoded protein: CASASLIYEQYF.

The J gene is TRBJ1-4, the V gene TRBV29-1; D might be TRBD1 (6 bases). The CDR3 runs 13 residues. Looked up from germline, CDR1 is SQVTM and CDR2 is ANQGSEA. With 7 bases removed from V and 0 bases from J, the gap between germline ends came to 9 bases. The CDR3: CSAWTATNEKLFF. The CDR3, as DNA: TGCAGCGCCTGGACAGCAACTAATGAAAAACTGTTTTTT.

This clonotype was seen ten or more times. This chain connects TRBV20-1 to TRBJ1-2, with D perhaps matching TRBD1 (6 bases). Germline V lookup: CDR1 DFQATT, CDR2 SNEGSKA (reference sequence). The V gene lost 6 bases and the J gene lost 6 bases, with 20 bases spanning the gap. This CDR3 has 14 amino acids. CDR3 sequence: CSAPNPRGRDGYTF. The CDR3 DNA follows: TGCAGTGCCCCGAACCCCAGGGGCAGGGATGGCTACACCTTC.

This clonotype was seen more than once but under ten times. The chain has TRBV3-1 and TRBJ2-4, with 7 bases identical to TRBD2. The V and J ends lost 2 bases and 8 bases, in that order; junction bases with no gene match: 3. Germline lookup yields CDR1 LGHDT and CDR2 YNNKEL (reference sequence). There are 13 residues in the CDR3. The CDR3 region has the DNA TGTGCCAGCAGCCAAAAGGGAGGGGACATTCAGTACTTC. Amino acids: CASSQKGGDIQYF.

This clonotype showed up just once. The chain is built from TRBV2 and TRBJ2-2, with unresolved D. V dropped 8 bases and J dropped 5 bases, with 27 bases sitting between them. Germline CDR1 and CDR2: SNHLY and FYNNEI. This CDR3 is built from 18 residues. The CDR3, as DNA: TGTGCCAGCTGTTCCGGACGGGCAAGGCCCTCGTGGACCGGGGAGCTGTTTTTT. It specifies CASCSGRARPSWTGELFF.

This chain links TRBV5-1 with TRBJ1-2, with 8 bases fitting TRBD1. With V trimmed by 3 bases and J by 2 bases, 9 bases remained unmatched. CDR1 and CDR2 from the germline V gene are SGHRS and YFSETQ. The CDR3 loop spans 16 amino acids. The CDR3 spells CASSSRVAGGNYGYTF. CDR3 DNA: TGCGCCAGCAGCTCGCGGGTAGCAGGGGGCAACTATGGCTACACCTTC.

This clonotype came up a few times. The chain carries TRBV7-2 and TRBJ2-1, with D tentatively TRBD1 or TRBD2 (5 bases each). Trimming left V 7 bases short and J 7 bases short, with 11 bases between. The CDR3 totals 12 residues. Per germline, CDR1 SGHTA and CDR2 FQGNSA. CDR3 in amino acids: CASTNWGNEQFF. In DNA, the CDR3 is TGTGCCAGCACCAACTGGGGGAATGAGCAGTTCTTC.

This clonotype was seen a few times. CDR3 sequence (DNA): TGCAGTGCTAGGATTACAGGGGATCAGCCCCAGCATTTT. Its protein is CSARITGDQPQHF. This chain connects TRBV20-1 to TRBJ1-5, with 7 bases aligning to TRBD1. The junction had 4 bases not matched to a gene; V was cut back by 3 bases and J by 5 bases. This CDR3 has 13 amino acids. CDR1 is DFQATT, CDR2 SNEGSKA, per germline (reference sequence).